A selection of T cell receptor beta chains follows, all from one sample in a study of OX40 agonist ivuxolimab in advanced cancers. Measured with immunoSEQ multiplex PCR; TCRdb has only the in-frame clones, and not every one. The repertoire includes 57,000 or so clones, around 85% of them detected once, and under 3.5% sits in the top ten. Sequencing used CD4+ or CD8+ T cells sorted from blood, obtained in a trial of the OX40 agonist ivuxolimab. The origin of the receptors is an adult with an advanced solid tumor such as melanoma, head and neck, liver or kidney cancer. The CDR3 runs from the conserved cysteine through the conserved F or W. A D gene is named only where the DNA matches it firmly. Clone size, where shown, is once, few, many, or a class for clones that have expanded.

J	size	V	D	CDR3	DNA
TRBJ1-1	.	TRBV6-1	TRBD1	CASDLTGVTEAFF	TGTGCCAGCGATCTTACAGGGGTCACTGAAGCTTTCTTT
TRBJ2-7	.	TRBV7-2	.	CASSLVNYEQYF	TGTGCCAGCAGCTTAGTAAACTACGAGCAGTACTTC
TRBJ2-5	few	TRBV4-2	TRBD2	CASSQGGSSGGQETQYF	TGTGCCAGCAGCCAAGGAGGGTCTAGCGGGGGACAAGAGACCCAGTACTTC
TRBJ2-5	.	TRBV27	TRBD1	CASSQGTAQETQYF	TGTGCCAGCAGTCAGGGGACAGCACAAGAGACCCAGTACTTC
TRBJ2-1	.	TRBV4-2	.	CASSQDLRRTYNEQFF	TGTGCCAGCAGCCAAGATTTAAGGCGGACCTACAATGAGCAGTTCTTC
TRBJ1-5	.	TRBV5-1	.	CASSLEGQGRQPQHF	TGCGCCAGCAGCTTGGAGGGGCAGGGACGCCAGCCCCAGCATTTT
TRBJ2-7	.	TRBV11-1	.	CASSLGQIYEQYF	TGTGCCAGCAGCTTAGGACAGATTTACGAGCAGTACTTC
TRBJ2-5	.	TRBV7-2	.	CASSLSPGETQYF	TGTGCCAGCAGCTTATCTCCAGGGGAGACCCAGTACTTC
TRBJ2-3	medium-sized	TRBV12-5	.	CASGLGTAFTDTQYF	TGTGCTAGTGGTTTGGGGACAGCCTTCACAGATACGCAGTATTTT
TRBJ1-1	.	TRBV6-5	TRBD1	CASSYPGQVAFF	TGTGCCAGCAGTTACCCGGGACAGGTCGCTTTCTTT
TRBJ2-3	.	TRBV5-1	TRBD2	CASSGLLAGGGTDTQYF	TGCGCCAGCAGCGGACTACTAGCGGGAGGGGGCACAGATACGCAGTATTTT
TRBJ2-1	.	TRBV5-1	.	CASSLPPGYEQFF	TGCGCCAGCAGCTTGCCCCCGGGGTATGAGCAGTTCTTC
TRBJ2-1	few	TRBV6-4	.	CASSVEAGSKQFF	TGTGCCAGCAGTGTTGAAGCGGGTTCAAAGCAGTTCTTC
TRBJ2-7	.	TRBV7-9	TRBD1	CASSLGTGRHEQYF	TGTGCCAGCAGTTTAGGGACAGGGCGGCACGAGCAGTACTTC